This TCR beta chain is drawn from a study of human T cells and chemical hapten exposure. This clonotype was recorded a few times. TCRdb redid the calling of the RACE reads with MiXCR, one entry per CDR3 protein. The repertoire includes approximately 400,000 distinct CDR3 sequences, roughly 4.6% of them detected once, and approximately 2.4% sits in the top ten. Noted time point: pre-sensitization, week 0. The treatment is: therapeutic diphenylcyclopropenone sensitization with weekly scalp DPC. Source: whole blood, taken in connection with sensitization to the hapten diphenylcyclopropenone (DPC). The receptor comes from a woman aged 45-65 years with alopecia areata. Some clones in this sample may be carry-over from other donors' samples.

The CDR3 loop is CASSPRREVTGELFF. CDR3 DNA: TGTGCCAGCTCACCACGAAGGGAGGTGACCGGGGAGCTGTTTTTT. The rearrangement links TRBV18 to TRBJ2-2; D is possibly TRBD2 (6 bases). The CDR3 consists of 15 residues. The germline V gene has CDR1 KGHSH and CDR2 LQKENI. V lost 1 base to trimming and J lost 5 bases, with 11 bases between them. The full variable domain, with the rest looked up from reference TRBV18 and TRBJ2-2, is NAGVMQNPRHLVRRRGQEARLRCSPMKGHSHVYWYRQLPEEGLKFMVYLQKENIIDESGMPKERFSAEFPKEGPSILRIQQVVRGDSAAYFCASSPRREVTGELFFGEGSRLTVL.